This record concerns one T cell receptor (beta chain) sequence. Its antigen is still unknown. These data come from a study of neoadjuvant nivolumab and ipilimumab in lung cancer. Study-level background: Patients got nivolumab 3 mg/kg on days 1, 15 and 29; combination added ipilimumab 1 mg/kg day 1. Study-level findings and limits: From pretherapy to surgery, tumor richness and clonality rose with dual therapy. TCR clonality did not significantly correlate with pathologic tumor regression. Higher pretherapy blood TCR richness went with higher resected-tumor richness.

The CDR3 spans 13 residues. Trimming stripped 1 base from V and 7 bases from J, with 5 bases between. Germline V CDR1 and CDR2: SGHNT, YENEEA. The method was immunoSEQ multiplex PCR; TCRdb's version includes in-frame clones alone and lacks a portion of them. The sample holds about 18,000 clones, under 85% seen once. The TCR comes from an adult with non-small cell lung cancer. The chain joins TRBV11-3 to TRBJ1-6; D call uncertain. Sequencing was performed on tumor tissue, taken after neoadjuvant nivolumab, alone or with ipilimumab, at or shortly before surgery. The CDR3 nucleotides are TGTGCCAGCAGCTTAGCCCCAAATTCACCCCTCCACTTT. It yields the protein CASSLAPNSPLHF.